The 10 T cell receptor beta chains below come from one sample, sequenced in a study of radiotherapy plus CTLA-4 blockade in lung cancer. The table came from immunoSEQ multiplex PCR; TCRdb's copy has only in-frame clones and leaves some out. The table lists fewer than 140,000 clones, over 65% of them singletons. The source was peripheral blood, collected from a patient treated with radiotherapy plus ipilimumab. Receptors originate from a human donor with non-small cell lung cancer that progressed on radiotherapy plus ipilimumab. Some clones in this sample may be carry-over from other donors' samples.

As for this clone: At one boundary the junction diverges from the germline segment, which might be a read error. The same CDR3 also results from other DNA sequences found in this sample. This chain joins TRBV10-2 and TRBJ2-2; D might be TRBD2 (5 bases). Per the germline V gene, CDR1 is WSHSY and CDR2 is SAAADI. This CDR3 is 14 amino acids long. The CDR3: CASNVPKNTGELFF. CDR3 nucleotide sequence: TGCGCCAGCAACGTCCCGAAGAACACCGGGGAGCTGTTCTTT.

This sequence joins TRBV19 and TRBJ1-1, with D possibly TRBD1 on 6 matching bases. Germline values: CDR1 LNHDA, CDR2 SQIVND (reference sequence). The CDR3 loop spans 15 amino acids. Trimming left V 3 bases short and J 4 bases short, with 15 bases between. CDR3 sequence: CASSIPWGLVTEAFF. For the CDR3, the DNA is TGTGCCAGTAGTATCCCCTGGGGGCTGGTCACTGAAGCTTTCTTT.

The chain employs TRBV2 and TRBJ1-1, with D perhaps matching TRBD1 (6 bases). V was shortened by 6 bases and J by 1 base, with 12 bases between the two germline ends. The CDR3 contains 14 residues. CDR1 is SNHLY, CDR2 FYNNEI, per germline. The CDR3 DNA sequence: TGTGCCAGCAGGAAGACAGGCGAGAACACTGAAGCTTTCTTT. Residues: CASRKTGENTEAFF.

The rearrangement uses TRBV19 and TRBJ1-3; no firm D call. This CDR3 is built from 13 residues. Germline values: CDR1 LNHDA, CDR2 SQIVND (reference sequence). V was shortened by 3 bases and J by 5 bases, with 8 bases between the two germline ends. DNA of the CDR3: TGTGCCAGTAGTATCCGGGAGAGAAACACCATATATTTT. It codes for CASSIRERNTIYF.

This rearrangement joins TRBV9 to TRBJ2-7, with 9 nucleotides matching TRBD1. The V segment lost 0 bases and the J segment 0 bases; nucleotides outside the gene matches: 10. CDR3 length equals 18 residues. CDR1 is SGDLS, CDR2 YYNGEE, per germline. The CDR3 coding sequence is TGTGCCAGCAGCGTAGAACCAGGACAGGGGTCGAGCTCCTACGAGCAGTACTTC. Translated, it gives CASSVEPGQGSSSYEQYF.

This clone was recorded once. This rearrangement joins TRBV6-6 to TRBJ2-2; perhaps TRBD2 as D (6 bases). V lost 7 bases to trimming and J lost 2 bases, with 14 bases between them. Germline lookup yields CDR1 MNHNY and CDR2 SVGAGI (reference sequence). This CDR3 comprises 15 residues. The DNA for the CDR3 is TGTGCCAGCAATGGGGGGTTCCGTAACACCGGGGAGCTGTTTTTT. Translating it yields CASNGGFRNTGELFF.

The chain has TRBV2 and TRBJ2-7; D might be TRBD1 or TRBD2, each matching 5 bases. The CDR3 runs 14 residues. The V gene's germline CDR1 is SNHLY and CDR2 FYNNEI. Between the trimmed V and J ends, which lost 11 bases and 4 bases, there was a span of 21 bases. The CDR3 region has the DNA TGTGCCGGATCCGACGGGACCTCGAGATACGAGCAGTACTTC. Protein product: CAGSDGTSRYEQYF.

The chain joins TRBV30 to TRBJ1-1; D call uncertain. The V and J ends lost 0 bases and 11 bases respectively, with 16 bases between them. The CDR3 totals 13 residues. Looked up from germline, CDR1 is GTSNPN and CDR2 is SVGIG (reference sequence). The CDR3 here is CAWSVSAGGGAFF. CDR3 DNA: TGTGCCTGGAGTGTCTCAGCCGGCGGTGGGGCTTTCTTT.

This chain connects TRBV21-1 to TRBJ1-1. TRBV21-1 is an annotated pseudogene. The CDR3 is 15 amino acids. CDR3 sequence: CASSKRGTVNTEAFF. DNA of the CDR3: TGTGCCAGCAGCAAACGGGGGACGGTGAACACTGAAGCTTTCTTT.

The chain has TRBV14 and TRBJ2-1; tentatively, D is TRBD1 (6 bases). The CDR3 is 15 residues long. CDR1 and CDR2 from the germline V gene are SGHDN and FVKESK. The V and J ends lost 2 bases and 2 bases respectively, with 10 bases between them. This CDR3 is CASSQRHRAYNEQFF. The CDR3 region has the DNA TGTGCCAGCAGCCAACGGCACAGGGCCTACAATGAGCAGTTCTTC. Combining the CDR3 with reference TRBV14 and TRBJ2-1 gives the whole variable domain EAGVTQFPSHSVIEKGQTVTLRCDPISGHDNLYWYRRVMGKEIKFLLHFVKESKQDESGMPNNRFLAERTGGTYSTLKVQPAELEDSGVYFCASSQRHRAYNEQFFGPGTRLTVL.